The clone carrying this T cell receptor beta chain was seen a handful of times. What it binds is not known. Expressed TCRB transcripts were sequenced, since all the RNA that had been isolated was reverse transcribed. Produced via immunoSEQ multiplex PCR; TCRdb's table is partial and in-frame only. The top ten clones hold approximately 0.68% of a sample with 150,000 or so clones, just over 9% of them seen once. CDR3 length equals 12 residues. The V and J ends lost 4 bases and 4 bases respectively, with 8 bases between them. Looked up from germline, CDR1 is SGDLS and CDR2 is YYNGEE. The data are from a study of beta chain features in type 1 diabetes. As for the study in general: In age, gender and cell yields, patients were similar to healthy donors. Over all samples combined, more than 90,000,000 sorted cells were examined.

Study findings and constraints: The analysis here could not establish whether HLA type shapes TCRB rearrangement. In comparison with healthy donors, patients had naive, central memory and Treg TCRB repertoires that appeared more similar.

The rearrangement joins TRBV9 to TRBJ1-2; tentative D call: TRBD1 (5 bases). The receptor was isolated from a young man in good health. Sequenced: central memory CD4+ T cells from blood. CDR3 sequence (DNA): TGTGCCAGCAGCCGAGACAGCTATGGCTACACCTTC. Residues: CASSRDSYGYTF.